This TCR beta chain was identified during a study of cytomegalovirus exposure and HLA in healthy donors. Trimming took 4 bases from V and 6 from J, leaving 9 bases between them. The CDR3 spans 12 residues. Germline CDR1 is SGHTA and CDR2 is FQGNSA. Profiling relied on immunoSEQ multiplex PCR, and the TCRdb table lists in-frame clones only, not all of them. The sample yields around 130,000 clones, around 92% seen once. The material sequenced was PBMCs. This TCR came from a man aged 25 to 40 in good health and CMV-seronegative. The genes are TRBV7-2 and TRBJ1-2, with unresolved D. CDR3 sequence reads: CASSSRLDGYTF. CDR3 DNA: TGTGCCAGCAGCTCCAGGTTGGATGGCTACACCTTC.